Following are 23 T cell receptor beta chains from one sample sequenced in a study of T cell responses to AZD1222 COVID-19 vaccine. Data came from immunoSEQ multiplex PCR; TCRdb stores just in-frame clones and leaves some out. The sample includes approximately 130,000 clones, around nine tenths of them seen just once. The sequencing used peripheral blood, collected 28 days after the second dose of the MenACWY control vaccine. The source of these receptors is an adult who received the MenACWY meningococcal vaccine as a control.

The V gene is TRBV4-1, the J gene TRBJ2-2, with D maybe TRBD1 (6 bases). Germline assignment: CDR1 MGHRA and CDR2 YSYEKL. The CDR3 loop spans 15 amino acids. V shed 1 base and J shed 4 bases, with 10 bases lying between them. This CDR3 is CASSQVGARTGELFF. The CDR3 DNA reads TGCGCCAGCAGCCAAGTGGGGGCCCGCACCGGGGAGCTGTTTTTT.

The chain uses TRBV7-9 and TRBJ1-1; 7 bases map to TRBD1. The CDR3 sequence is 15 residues long. The trim removed 1 base at V and 0 bases at J, leaving 2 bases unmatched. Germline loops: CDR1 SEHNR, CDR2 FQNEAQ (reference sequence). DNA for the CDR3: TGTGCCAGCAGCTTAGGGGACAGAATGAACACTGAAGCTTTCTTT. This sequence encodes CASSLGDRMNTEAFF.

The genes are TRBV6-5 and TRBJ2-5, with 7 nucleotides matching TRBD2. Germline CDR1 reads MNHEY; CDR2 reads SVGAGI. With 4 bases clipped from V and 3 bases from J, the junction kept 5 bases outside the gene matches. The CDR3 covers 14 residues. The CDR3 DNA reads as TGTGCCAGCAGTTGGGGCGGGAGCAAAGAGACCCAGTACTTC. This sequence encodes CASSWGGSKETQYF.

This chain joins TRBV2 and TRBJ2-1; 12 bases agree with TRBD2. Germline CDR1 and CDR2: SNHLY and FYNNEI. Germline trimming cut 4 bases from V and 4 bases from J; bases unmatched to any gene: 2. The CDR3 runs 15 residues. In DNA, the CDR3 is TGTGCCAGCAGTGGTGGACTAGCGGGGTACAATGAGCAGTTCTTC. It yields the protein CASSGGLAGYNEQFF.

This clone was picked up one time. This chain links TRBV27 with TRBJ2-1; 9 nucleotides agree with TRBD2. J was trimmed by 1 base and V by 8 bases; bases with no gene match: 6. Germline CDR1 and CDR2: MNHEY and SMNVEV (reference sequence). There are 15 residues in the CDR3. The DNA of the CDR3 is TGTGCCAGCTCGGGCGCGGGGGGGTCCTACAATGAGCAGTTCTTC. Its translation is CASSGAGGSYNEQFF.

The chain uses TRBV3-1 (or the pseudogene TRBV3-2) and TRBJ1-4; unclear D gene. This CDR3 region has 15 residues. V was shortened by 6 bases and J by 3 bases, with 14 bases between the two germline ends. Germline V gene lookup returns CDR1 LGHDT and CDR2 YNNKEL (reference sequence). The CDR3 is CASSQITTANEKLFF. In nucleotides, the CDR3 is TGTGCCAGCAGTCAAATTACCACAGCTAATGAAAAACTGTTTTTT.

The J gene is TRBJ2-3, the V gene TRBV7-3, with 7 bases fitting TRBD1. The V and J ends lost 5 bases and 0 bases, in that order; junction bases with no gene match: 5. The germline V gene has CDR1 SGHTA and CDR2 FQGTGA. This CDR3 is 15 amino acids long. DNA of the CDR3: TGTGCCAGCAGCCCCGGGACAGCTAGCACAGATACGCAGTATTTT. This sequence encodes CASSPGTASTDTQYF.

The chain uses TRBV7-2 and TRBJ2-1; no reliable D call. Trimming took 5 bases from V and 6 from J, leaving 11 bases between them. This CDR3 spans 13 amino acids. Germline V gene lookup returns CDR1 SGHTA and CDR2 FQGNSA. The CDR3 loop reads CASSPPAANEQFF. The CDR3 DNA reads TGTGCCAGCAGCCCCCCGGCGGCCAATGAGCAGTTCTTC.

The V and J genes are TRBV4-3 and TRBJ1-1, with a possible D match to TRBD1 (6 bases). The CDR3 consists of 14 residues. The germline V and J ends were trimmed by 8 bases and 4 bases, with 17 bases remaining between them. CDR1 and CDR2 from the germline V gene are LGHNA and YSLEER. The CDR3, as DNA: TGCGCCAGCTCCCCGGGGGCTTTTTCCACTGAAGCTTTCTTT. It translates to CASSPGAFSTEAFF.

V gene TRBV28 combines with J gene TRBJ1-1; D is undetermined. V lost 5 bases, J lost 0 bases, and 7 bases lay in between. Germline loops: CDR1 MDHEN, CDR2 SYDVKM. The CDR3 spans 13 residues. The CDR3 nucleotides are TGTGCCAGCAGTGGCAACATGAACACTGAAGCTTTCTTT. Translated, it gives CASSGNMNTEAFF.

The chain uses TRBV4-1 and TRBJ1-2; 7 nucleotides line up with TRBD1. Germline CDR1 and CDR2: MGHRA and YSYEKL. The CDR3 consists of 14 residues. J lost 0 bases, V lost 4 bases, and 2 bases had no gene match. CDR3 DNA: TGCGCCAGCAGCCCGGGACAGTCTAACTATGGCTACACCTTC. Its translation: CASSPGQSNYGYTF.

V and J are TRBV19 and TRBJ2-1; 7 bases are shared with TRBD2. The V and J ends lost 5 bases and 3 bases, in that order; junction bases with no gene match: 4. Germline lookup yields CDR1 LNHDA and CDR2 SQIVND (reference sequence). The CDR3 consists of 14 residues. Here the CDR3 reads CASSFGGNYNEQFF. CDR3 in DNA: TGTGCCAGTAGTTTCGGGGGGAACTACAATGAGCAGTTCTTC.

The chain recombines TRBV29-1 with TRBJ1-1; D is unclear. The CDR3 loop spans 13 amino acids. CDR1 and CDR2 from the germline V gene are SQVTM and ANQGSEA. The germline V and J ends were trimmed by 0 bases and 0 bases, with 5 bases remaining between them. The DNA for the CDR3 is TGCAGCGTTGAAGATCAAGTGAACACTGAAGCTTTCTTT. It yields the protein CSVEDQVNTEAFF.

V is TRBV6-2 or TRBV6-3 and J is TRBJ2-7, with D possibly being TRBD1 (5 bases). This CDR3 is 14 amino acids long. Germline V gives CDR1 MNHEY, CDR2 SVGEGT. V lost 0 bases to trimming and J lost 2 bases, with 8 bases between them. The DNA of the CDR3 is TGTGCCAGCAGTTACTCCCTAGGGGCCTACGAGCAGTACTTC. Residues: CASSYSLGAYEQYF.

In this sample, this clone is medium-sized. The chain carries TRBV28 and TRBJ1-6; TRBD1 aligns across 9 bases. CDR1 and CDR2 from the germline V gene are MDHEN and SYDVKM. With V trimmed by 5 bases and J by 4 bases, 3 bases remained unmatched. The CDR3 is 15 amino acids. The CDR3: CASSLGTGYNSPLHF. DNA for the CDR3: TGTGCCAGCAGTCTGGGGACAGGGTATAATTCACCCCTCCACTTT.

J is TRBJ2-7 and V is TRBV11-2, with D uncertain. Trimming shortened V by 3 bases and J by 1 base, and 16 bases separated the two germline ends. CDR3 length: 16 amino acids. From germline, CDR1 is SGHAT and CDR2 FQNNGV. In nucleotides, the CDR3 is TGTGCCAGCAGCTTCGGACCAGACGTCTTATCCTACGAGCAGTACTTC. This gives the protein CASSFGPDVLSYEQYF. Looking up the rest from reference TRBV11-2 and TRBJ2-7 gives the full variable domain: EAGVAQSPRYKIIEKRQSVAFWCNPISGHATLYWYQQILGQGPKLLIQFQNNGVVDDSQLPKDRFSAERLKGVDSTLKIQPAKLEDSAVYLCASSFGPDVLSYEQYFGPGTRLTVT.

The rearrangement joins TRBV27 to TRBJ2-3; perhaps TRBD2 as D (5 bases). V was trimmed by 4 bases and J by 6 bases, leaving 11 bases between them. This CDR3 contains 13 residues. Germline V lookup: CDR1 MNHEY, CDR2 SMNVEV (reference sequence). CDR3 in DNA: TGTGCCAGCAGTTGGCGGACGGGGGATACGCAGTATTTT. Translated, it gives CASSWRTGDTQYF.

The chain combines TRBV7-6 with TRBJ2-5; 10 bases agree with TRBD2. Looked up from germline, CDR1 is SGHVS and CDR2 is FNYEAQ. The CDR3 totals 16 residues. V lost 5 bases and J lost 2; bases outside the gene matches: 8. The CDR3 coding sequence is TGTGCCAGCAGCCCACGGACTAGCGGATATCAAGAGACCCAGTACTTC. Translating it yields CASSPRTSGYQETQYF.

This rearrangement joins TRBV5-4 to TRBJ1-6, with a weak D call TRBD1 (5 bases). CDR1 is SGHNT and CDR2 is YYREEE in the germline V gene (reference sequence). The CDR3 has 14 amino acids. The V gene lost 4 bases and the J gene lost 7 bases, with 12 bases spanning the gap. CDR3 sequence (DNA): TGTGCCAGCAGCCCCGGACACGGCAATTCACCCCTCCACTTT. This gives the protein CASSPGHGNSPLHF.

J is TRBJ2-2 and V is TRBV3-1 (or the pseudogene TRBV3-2); the D gene could be TRBD1 or TRBD2 (6 bases each). V lost 1 base, J lost 1 base, and 22 bases lay in between. Germline V gene sequence: CDR1 LGHDT, CDR2 YNNKEL (reference sequence). The CDR3 runs 20 residues. The DNA of the CDR3 is TGTGCCAGCAGCCAAGGTGCCCTCAGAGGGGGGCGATTGAACACCGGGGAGCTGTTTTTT. Translation: CASSQGALRGGRLNTGELFF.

The chain is built from TRBV27 and TRBJ2-1; 11 positions agree with TRBD1. V gave up 7 bases and J gave up 4 bases; unmatched junction bases: 6. This CDR3 comprises 15 residues. Per the germline V gene, CDR1 is MNHEY and CDR2 is SMNVEV (reference sequence). In DNA form, the CDR3 reads TGTGCCAGCACCAGGGGACAGGGGGGGTACAATGAGCAGTTCTTC. Translation gives CASTRGQGGYNEQFF.

This CDR3 reads CASSSTGQSYGYTF. CDR3 nucleotide sequence: TGCGCCAGCAGCTCAACGGGACAGAGTTATGGCTACACCTTC. V usage is TRBV5-1 and J usage is TRBJ1-2; 7 bases agree with TRBD1. Germline CDR1 SGHRS, CDR2 YFSETQ. The CDR3 covers 14 residues. J was trimmed by 5 bases and V by 3 bases; bases with no gene match: 7.

The chain couples TRBV5-4 to TRBJ1-2, with D maybe TRBD1 (5 bases). Germline V lookup: CDR1 SGHNT, CDR2 YYREEE (reference sequence). This CDR3 is built from 13 residues. The V end was cut by 4 bases, the J end by 5 bases, with 12 bases between. CDR3 loop: CASSPRDYYGYTF. The CDR3 DNA follows: TGTGCCAGCAGCCCCCGGGACTATTATGGCTACACCTTC.